The table lists the clone carrying this T cell receptor (beta chain) with many counts. The antigen is unknown. A lack of ophthalmopathy progression within 18 months defined stable Graves' hyperthyroidism. Clinicians diagnosed patients from clinical symptoms, serum thyroxine and TRAb, thyroid ultrasound and orbital computed tomography. Around 10 ml fresh peripheral blood yielded the PBMCs. Amplified TCR beta CDR3 regions came from RNA transcripts. A first-round RT-PCR of the TCR CDR3 used the HTBI primer set. TCRdb re-called the multiplex PCR reads through MiXCR, storing one row per CDR3 protein. The data contain some 720,000 distinct CDR3 sequences, about a sixth of them singletons. The data stem from a study of T cells in Graves' hyperthyroidism and ophthalmopathy. Study-level results: Most thyroid-expanded clonotypes above 0.001 were also found in blood.

Germline CDR1 and CDR2: SGHTA and FQGNSA. The CDR3 is 15 amino acids. The V segment lost 5 bases and the J segment 8 bases; nucleotides outside the gene matches: 11. This receptor was obtained from a man aged 18 to 30 with Graves' hyperthyroidism. Sequenced input: blood. The rearrangement joins TRBV7-2 to TRBJ2-1, with TRBD2 matching over 8 bases. The CDR3 here is CASSTSAGVIDEQFF. In nucleotides, the CDR3 is TGTGCCAGCAGCACATCAGCGGGAGTTATTGATGAGCAGTTCTTC.